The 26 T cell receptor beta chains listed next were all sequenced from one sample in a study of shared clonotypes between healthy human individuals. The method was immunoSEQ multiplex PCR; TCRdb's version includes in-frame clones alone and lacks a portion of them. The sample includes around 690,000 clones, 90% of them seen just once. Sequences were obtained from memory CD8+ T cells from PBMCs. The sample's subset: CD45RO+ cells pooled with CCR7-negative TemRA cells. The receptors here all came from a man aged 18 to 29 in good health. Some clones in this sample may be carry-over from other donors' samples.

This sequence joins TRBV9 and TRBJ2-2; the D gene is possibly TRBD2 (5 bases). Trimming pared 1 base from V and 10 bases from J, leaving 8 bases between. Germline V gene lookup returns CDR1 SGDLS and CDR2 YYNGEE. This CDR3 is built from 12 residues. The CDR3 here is CASSVPSMELFF. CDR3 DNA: TGTGCCAGCAGCGTACCTAGCATGGAGCTGTTTTTT. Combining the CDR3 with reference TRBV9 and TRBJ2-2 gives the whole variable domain DSGVTQTPKHLITATGQRVTLRCSPRSGDLSVYWYQQSLDQGLQFLIQYYNGEERAKGNILERFSAQQFPDLHSELNLSSLELGDSALYFCASSVPSMELFFGEGSRLTVL.

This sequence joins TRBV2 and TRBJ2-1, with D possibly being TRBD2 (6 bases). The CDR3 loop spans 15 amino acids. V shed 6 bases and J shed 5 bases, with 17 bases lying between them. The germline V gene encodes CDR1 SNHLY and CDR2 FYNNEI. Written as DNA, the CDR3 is TGTGCCAGCAGCGGCGGGAACCAACCCCACAATGAGCAGTTCTTC. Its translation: CASSGGNQPHNEQFF.

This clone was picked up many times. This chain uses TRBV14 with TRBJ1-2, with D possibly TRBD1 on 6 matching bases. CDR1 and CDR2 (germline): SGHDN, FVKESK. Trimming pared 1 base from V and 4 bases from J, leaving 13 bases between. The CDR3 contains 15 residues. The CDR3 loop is CASSQVPGDTYGYTF. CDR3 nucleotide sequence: TGTGCCAGCAGCCAAGTCCCGGGGGACACCTATGGCTACACCTTC.

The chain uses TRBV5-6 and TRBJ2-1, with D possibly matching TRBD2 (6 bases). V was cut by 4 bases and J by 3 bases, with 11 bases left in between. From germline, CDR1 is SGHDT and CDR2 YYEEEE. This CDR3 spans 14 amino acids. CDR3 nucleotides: TGTGCCAGCAGCACCGGACTATTCTACAATGAGCAGTTCTTC. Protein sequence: CASSTGLFYNEQFF.

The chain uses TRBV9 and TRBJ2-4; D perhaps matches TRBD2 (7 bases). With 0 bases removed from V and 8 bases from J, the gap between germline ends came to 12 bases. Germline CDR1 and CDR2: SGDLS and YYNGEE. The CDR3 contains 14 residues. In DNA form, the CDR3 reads TGTGCCAGCAGCGTAGGGCAGGGGAGGGACATTCAGTACTTC. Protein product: CASSVGQGRDIQYF.

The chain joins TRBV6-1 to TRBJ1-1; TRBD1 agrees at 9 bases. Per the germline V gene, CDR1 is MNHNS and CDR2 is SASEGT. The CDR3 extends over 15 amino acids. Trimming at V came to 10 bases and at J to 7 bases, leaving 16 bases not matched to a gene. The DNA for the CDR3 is TGTGCCACGGACAGGGGTGTAAGGGTGACAAATGAAGCTTTCTTT. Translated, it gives CATDRGVRVTNEAFF.

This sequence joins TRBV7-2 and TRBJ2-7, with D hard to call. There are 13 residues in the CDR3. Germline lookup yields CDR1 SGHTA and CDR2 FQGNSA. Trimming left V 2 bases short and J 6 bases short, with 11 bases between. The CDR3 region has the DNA TGTGCCAGCAGCTTAAGTTGGTCTGTCGAGCAGTACTTC. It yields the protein CASSLSWSVEQYF. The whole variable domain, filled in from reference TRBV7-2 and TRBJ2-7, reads GAGVSQSPSNKVTEKGKDVELRCDPISGHTALYWYRQSLGQGLEFLIYFQGNSAPDKSGLPSDRFSAERTGGSVSTLTIQRTQQEDSAVYLCASSLSWSVEQYFGPGTRLTVT.

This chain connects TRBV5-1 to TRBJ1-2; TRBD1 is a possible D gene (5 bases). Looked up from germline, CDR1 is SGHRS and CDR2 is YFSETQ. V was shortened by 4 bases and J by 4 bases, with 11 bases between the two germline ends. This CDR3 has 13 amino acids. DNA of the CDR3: TGCGCCAGCAGCGTGGGACGGTCCTATGGCTACACCTTC. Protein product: CASSVGRSYGYTF.

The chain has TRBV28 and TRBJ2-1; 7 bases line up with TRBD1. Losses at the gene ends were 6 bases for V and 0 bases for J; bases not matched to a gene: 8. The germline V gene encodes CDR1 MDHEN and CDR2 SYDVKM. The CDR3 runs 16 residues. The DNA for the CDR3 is TGTGCCAGCAGCAGAAACAGGGGAAGCTCCTACAATGAGCAGTTCTTC. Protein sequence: CASSRNRGSSYNEQFF.

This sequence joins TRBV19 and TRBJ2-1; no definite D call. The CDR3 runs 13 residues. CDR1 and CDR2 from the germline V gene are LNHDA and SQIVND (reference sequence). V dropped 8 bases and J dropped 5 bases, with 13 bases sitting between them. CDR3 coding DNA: TGTGCCAGTCGTCAAACCCGGAACAATGAGCAGTTCTTC. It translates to CASRQTRNNEQFF.

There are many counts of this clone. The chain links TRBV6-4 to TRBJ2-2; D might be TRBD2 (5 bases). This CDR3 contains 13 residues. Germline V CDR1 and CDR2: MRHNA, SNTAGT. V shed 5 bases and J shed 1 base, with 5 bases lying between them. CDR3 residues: CASSSGNTGELFF. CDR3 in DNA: TGTGCCAGCAGTAGCGGGAACACCGGGGAGCTGTTTTTT.

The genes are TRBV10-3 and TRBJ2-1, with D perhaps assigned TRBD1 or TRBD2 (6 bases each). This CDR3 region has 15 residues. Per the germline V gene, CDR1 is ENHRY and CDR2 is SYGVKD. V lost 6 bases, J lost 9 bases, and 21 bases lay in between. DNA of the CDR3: TGTGCCATCAGGGGCCTCACGGTGGGGGGCGGTGAGCAGTTCTTC. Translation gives CAIRGLTVGGGEQFF.

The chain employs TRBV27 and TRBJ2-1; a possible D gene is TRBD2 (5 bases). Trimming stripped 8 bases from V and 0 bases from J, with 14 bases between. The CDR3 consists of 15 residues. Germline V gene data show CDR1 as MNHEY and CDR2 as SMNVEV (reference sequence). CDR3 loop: CASPLPGDSYNEQFF. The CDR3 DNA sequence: TGTGCCAGCCCCTTGCCCGGGGACTCCTACAATGAGCAGTTCTTC.

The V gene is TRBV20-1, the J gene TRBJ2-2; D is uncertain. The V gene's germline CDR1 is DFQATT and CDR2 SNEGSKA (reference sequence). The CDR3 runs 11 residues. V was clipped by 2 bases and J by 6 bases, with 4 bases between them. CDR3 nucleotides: TGCAGTGCTAGAAACGCCGGGGAGCTGTTTTTT. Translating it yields CSARNAGELFF.

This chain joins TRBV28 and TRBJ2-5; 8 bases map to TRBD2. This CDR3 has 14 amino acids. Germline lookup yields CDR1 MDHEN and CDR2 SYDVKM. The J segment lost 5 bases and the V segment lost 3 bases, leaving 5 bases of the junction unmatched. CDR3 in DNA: TGTGCCAGCAGTTTTAGACTAGCGTATGAGACCCAGTACTTC. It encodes CASSFRLAYETQYF.

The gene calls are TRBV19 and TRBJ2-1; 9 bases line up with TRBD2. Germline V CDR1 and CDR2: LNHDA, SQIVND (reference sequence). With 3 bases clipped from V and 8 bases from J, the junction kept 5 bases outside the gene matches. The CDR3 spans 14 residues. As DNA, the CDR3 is TGTGCCAGTAGTATTGCTAGCGGGACCGATGAGCAGTTCTTC. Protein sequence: CASSIASGTDEQFF.

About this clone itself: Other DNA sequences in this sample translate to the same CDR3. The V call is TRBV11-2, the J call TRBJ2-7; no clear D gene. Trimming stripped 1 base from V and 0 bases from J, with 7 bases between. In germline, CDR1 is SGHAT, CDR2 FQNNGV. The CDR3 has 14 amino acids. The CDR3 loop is CASSLVPGSYEQYF. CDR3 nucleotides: TGTGCCAGCAGCTTAGTCCCGGGCTCCTACGAGCAGTACTTC. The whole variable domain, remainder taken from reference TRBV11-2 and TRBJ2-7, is EAGVAQSPRYKIIEKRQSVAFWCNPISGHATLYWYQQILGQGPKLLIQFQNNGVVDDSQLPKDRFSAERLKGVDSTLKIQPAKLEDSAVYLCASSLVPGSYEQYFGPGTRLTVT.

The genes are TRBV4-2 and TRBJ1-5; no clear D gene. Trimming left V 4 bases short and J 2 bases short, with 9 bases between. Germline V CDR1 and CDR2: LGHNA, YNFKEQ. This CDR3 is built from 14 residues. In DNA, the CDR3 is TGTGCCAGCAGCCGCAGCTTGGGCAATCAGCCCCAGCATTTT. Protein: CASSRSLGNQPQHF.

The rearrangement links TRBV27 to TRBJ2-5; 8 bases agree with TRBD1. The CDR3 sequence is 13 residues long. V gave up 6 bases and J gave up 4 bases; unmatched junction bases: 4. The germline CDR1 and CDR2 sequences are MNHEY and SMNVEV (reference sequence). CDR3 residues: CASSPGGGETQYF. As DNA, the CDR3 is TGTGCCAGCAGCCCAGGGGGCGGAGAGACCCAGTACTTC.

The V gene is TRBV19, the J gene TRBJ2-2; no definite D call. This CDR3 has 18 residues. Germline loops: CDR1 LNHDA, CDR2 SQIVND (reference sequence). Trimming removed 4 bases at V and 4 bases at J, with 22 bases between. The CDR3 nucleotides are TGTGCCAGTAGTACCTCAGGTCCCCCCCGACGAGCCACCGGGGAGCTGTTTTTT. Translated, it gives CASSTSGPPRRATGELFF.

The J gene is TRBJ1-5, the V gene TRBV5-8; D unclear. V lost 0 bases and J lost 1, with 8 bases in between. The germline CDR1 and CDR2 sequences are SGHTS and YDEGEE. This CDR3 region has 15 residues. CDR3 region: CASSLAPTSNQPQHF. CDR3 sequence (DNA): TGTGCCAGCAGCTTGGCCCCCACAAGCAATCAGCCCCAGCATTTT.

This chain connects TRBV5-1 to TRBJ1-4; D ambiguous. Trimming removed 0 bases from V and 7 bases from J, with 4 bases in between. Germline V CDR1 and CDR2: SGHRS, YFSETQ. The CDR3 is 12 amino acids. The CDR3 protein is CASSLVGEKLFF. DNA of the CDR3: TGCGCCAGCAGCTTGGTGGGTGAAAAACTGTTTTTT.

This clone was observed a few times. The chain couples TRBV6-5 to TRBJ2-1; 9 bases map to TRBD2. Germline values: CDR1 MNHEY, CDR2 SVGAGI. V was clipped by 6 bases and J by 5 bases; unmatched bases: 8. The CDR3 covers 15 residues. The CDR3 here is CASSGAGGVHNEQFF. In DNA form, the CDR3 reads TGTGCCAGCAGCGGAGCGGGAGGTGTCCACAATGAGCAGTTCTTC.

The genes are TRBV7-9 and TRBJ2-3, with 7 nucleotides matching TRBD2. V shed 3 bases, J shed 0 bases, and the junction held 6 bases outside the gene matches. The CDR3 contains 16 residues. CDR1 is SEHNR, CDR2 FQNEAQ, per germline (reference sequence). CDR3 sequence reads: CASSFTRDYSTDTQYF. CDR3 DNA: TGTGCCAGCAGCTTCACCCGGGACTATAGCACAGATACGCAGTATTTT. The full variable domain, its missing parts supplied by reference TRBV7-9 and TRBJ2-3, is DTGVSQNPRHKITKRGQNVTFRCDPISEHNRLYWYRQTLGQGPEFLTYFQNEAQLEKSRLLSDRFSAERPKGSFSTLEIQRTEQGDSAMYLCASSFTRDYSTDTQYFGPGTRLTVL.

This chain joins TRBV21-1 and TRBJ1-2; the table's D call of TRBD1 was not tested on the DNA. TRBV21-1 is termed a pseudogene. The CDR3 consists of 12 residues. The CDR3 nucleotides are TGTGCCAGCAGCAAAGGGGGGCGGGGCTACACCTTC. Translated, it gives CASSKGGRGYTF.

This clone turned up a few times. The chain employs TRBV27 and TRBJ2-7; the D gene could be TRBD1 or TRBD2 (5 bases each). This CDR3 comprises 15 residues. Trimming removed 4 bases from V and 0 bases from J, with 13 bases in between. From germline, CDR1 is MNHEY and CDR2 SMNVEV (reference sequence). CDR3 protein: CASSSPGRFSYEQYF. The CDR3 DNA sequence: TGTGCCAGCAGTTCCCCGGGACGGTTCTCCTACGAGCAGTACTTC.